This TCR beta chain was recovered during a study of blood T cell repertoires in COVID-19. Study as a whole: Researchers got acute and convalescent COVID-19 samples from the United States, Italy and Spain. PBMCs, B-cell-depleted T cells, or T cells were the source of the cDNA or gDNA that made up the material.

CDR1 is SGHRS and CDR2 is YFSETQ in the germline V gene. The CDR3 covers 13 residues. Trimming pared 0 bases from V and 4 bases from J, leaving 8 bases between. Methods used by the authors: Quantification of nucleated cells was approximated via reference gene primer amplification. Here immunoSEQ multiplex PCR was the method, and the copy in TCRdb shows in-frame clones only, minus some. Clone size and the V and J calls come from that table; the DNA yielded D and trimming. The data hold over 200,000 clones, with 70% to 90% observed a single time. The genes are TRBV5-1 and TRBJ2-7, with D possibly being TRBD1 (5 bases). The sequencing input was peripheral blood. The TCR comes from a woman aged 35 to 49 who had recovered from COVID-19. CDR3 sequence (DNA): TGCGCCAGCAGCTTGGGACAGCTTTACGAGCAGTACTTC. This encodes CASSLGQLYEQYF.